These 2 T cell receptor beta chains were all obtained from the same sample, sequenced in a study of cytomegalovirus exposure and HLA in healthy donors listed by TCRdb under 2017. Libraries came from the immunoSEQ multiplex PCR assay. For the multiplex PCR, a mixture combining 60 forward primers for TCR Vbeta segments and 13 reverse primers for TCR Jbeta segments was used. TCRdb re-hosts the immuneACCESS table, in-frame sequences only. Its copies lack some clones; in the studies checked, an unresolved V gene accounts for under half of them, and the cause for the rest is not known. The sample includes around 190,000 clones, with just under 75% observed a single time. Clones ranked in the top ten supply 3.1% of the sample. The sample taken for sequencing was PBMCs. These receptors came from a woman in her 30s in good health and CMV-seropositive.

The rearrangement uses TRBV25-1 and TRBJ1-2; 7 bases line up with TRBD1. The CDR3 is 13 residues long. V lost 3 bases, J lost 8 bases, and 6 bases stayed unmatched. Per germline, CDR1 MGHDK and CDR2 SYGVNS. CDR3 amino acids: CASSDLQGDGYTF. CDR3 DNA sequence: TGTGCCAGCAGTGATCTGCAGGGGGACGGCTACACCTTC.

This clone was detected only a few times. The CDR3 sequence is CASSRPLAGNSYNEQFF. CDR3 sequence (DNA): TGTGCCAGCAGCAGACCCCTAGCGGGGAACTCCTACAATGAGCAGTTCTTC. The rearrangement joins TRBV14 to TRBJ2-1, with 9 bases identical to TRBD2. This CDR3 has 17 residues. Germline-derived CDR1 and CDR2 are SGHDN and FVKESK. The V segment lost 5 bases and the J segment 0 bases; nucleotides outside the gene matches: 8.